Shown below are 22 T cell receptor beta chains from a single sample sequenced in a study of OX40 agonist ivuxolimab in advanced cancers. Clones were sequenced by immunoSEQ multiplex PCR, and TCRdb holds only the in-frame ones, with some missing. This table has some 10,000 clones, 80% to 90% appearing once. This material consisted of CD4+ or CD8+ T cells sorted from blood, taken in a trial of the OX40 agonist ivuxolimab. These receptors came from an adult with an advanced solid tumor such as melanoma, head and neck, liver or kidney cancer.

This chain uses TRBV6-5 with TRBJ2-7; weak D call: TRBD1 (6 bases). In germline, CDR1 is MNHEY, CDR2 SVGAGI. Between the trimmed V and J ends, which lost 0 bases and 1 base, there was a span of 10 bases. This CDR3 comprises 15 residues. This CDR3 reads CASSYSIRGSYEQYF. As DNA, the CDR3 is TGTGCCAGCAGTTACTCGATCAGGGGTTCCTACGAGCAGTACTTC.

The CDR3: CASSPLTSGTGDTQYF. The CDR3 DNA follows: TGTGCCAGCAGCCCGTTGACCAGCGGGACCGGGGATACGCAGTATTTT. This sequence joins TRBV11-2 and TRBJ2-3, with 7 nucleotides matching TRBD2. CDR1 is SGHAT, CDR2 FQNNGV, per germline. The V segment lost 5 bases and the J segment 6 bases; nucleotides outside the gene matches: 14. CDR3 length: 16 amino acids.

The gene calls are TRBV11-3 and TRBJ2-2, with 12 positions matching TRBD1. The germline CDR1 and CDR2 sequences are SGHNT and YENEEA. The trim removed 4 bases at V and 7 bases at J, leaving 7 bases unmatched. This CDR3 is 16 amino acids long. The CDR3 region has the DNA TGTGCCAGCAGCTCCCTCGGGACAGGGGGCGTCGGGGAGCTGTTTTTT. This translates into CASSSLGTGGVGELFF. The variable domain in full, with the rest retrieved from reference TRBV11-3 and TRBJ2-2, is EAGVVQSPRYKIIEKKQPVAFWCNPISGHNTLYWYLQNLGQGPELLIRYENEEAVDDSQLPKDRFSAERLKGVDSTLKIQPAELGDSAVYLCASSSLGTGGVGELFFGEGSRLTVL.

The gene calls are TRBV15 and TRBJ2-5; 9 bases match TRBD1. Losses at the gene ends were 5 bases for V and 0 bases for J; bases not matched to a gene: 4. CDR1 LNHNV and CDR2 YYDKDF come from the germline V gene (reference sequence). The length of the CDR3 is 15 residues. DNA of the CDR3: TGTGCCACCAGCGGGTGGGACAGGGACCAAGAGACCCAGTACTTC. This codes for CATSGWDRDQETQYF.

The chain uses TRBV11-2 and TRBJ2-7, with no clear D. The CDR3 spans 16 residues. The V gene lost 1 base and the J gene lost 6 bases, with 19 bases spanning the gap. Per the germline V gene, CDR1 is SGHAT and CDR2 is FQNNGV. CDR3 region: CASSLALKGNLGEQYF. In nucleotides, the CDR3 is TGTGCCAGCAGCTTAGCGCTCAAGGGCAACCTAGGCGAGCAGTACTTC.

J is TRBJ1-1 and V is TRBV27, with 7 bases lining up with TRBD1. V dropped 2 bases and J dropped 0; count of bases not matched to a gene: 0. Germline V gives CDR1 MNHEY, CDR2 SMNVEV (reference sequence). This CDR3 region has 14 residues. The CDR3 DNA reads TGTGCCAGCAGTTTAACAGGGGTGAACACTGAAGCTTTCTTT. It encodes CASSLTGVNTEAFF.

With regard to this clone: Other DNA sequences in the sample encode the same CDR3. J is TRBJ2-7 and V is TRBV7-2, with D possibly being TRBD2 (5 bases). The V end was cut by 1 base, the J end by 4 bases, with 11 bases between. Germline V gene data show CDR1 as SGHTA and CDR2 as FQGNSA. This CDR3 region has 14 residues. The DNA of the CDR3 is TGTGCCAGCAGCTTAGGAGGCGGGTTATACGAGCAGTACTTC. It translates to CASSLGGGLYEQYF.

The V gene is TRBV25-1, the J gene TRBJ1-1; D is uncertain. V was pared by 9 bases and J by 0 bases, with 17 bases between. In germline, CDR1 is MGHDK, CDR2 SYGVNS. The CDR3 has 15 amino acids. The CDR3 DNA sequence: TGTGCCAGTTCCGAATCTAGATTGTTGAACACTGAAGCTTTCTTT. Amino acids: CASSESRLLNTEAFF.

The chain has TRBV30 and TRBJ2-7, with TRBD1 as a possible D gene (6 bases). The CDR3 has 14 residues. Trimming took 2 bases from V and 2 from J, leaving 13 bases between them. Germline V gene sequence: CDR1 GTSNPN, CDR2 SVGIG (reference sequence). This CDR3 is CAWSFGTKTYEQYF. DNA of the CDR3: TGTGCCTGGAGTTTCGGGACAAAGACCTACGAGCAGTACTTC. Drawing the rest from reference TRBV30 and TRBJ2-7, the complete variable domain is SQTIHQWPATLVQPVGSPLSLECTVEGTSNPNLYWYRQAAGRGLQLLFYSVGIGQISSEVPQNLSASRPQDRQFILSSKKLLLSDSGFYLCAWSFGTKTYEQYFGPGTRLTVT.

The DNA for the CDR3 is TGTGCCAGCAGTACAGGGACTACTTACAATGAGCAGTTCTTC. This gives the protein CASSTGTTYNEQFF. The chain uses TRBV27 and TRBJ2-1, with D perhaps TRBD2 (7 bases). V lost 5 bases, J lost 4 bases, and 12 bases lay in between. The V gene's germline CDR1 is MNHEY and CDR2 SMNVEV (reference sequence). The CDR3 covers 14 residues.

In this sample, this clone turned up once. The V and J genes are TRBV27 and TRBJ1-2, with D possibly TRBD1 on 5 matching bases. The germline CDR1 and CDR2 sequences are MNHEY and SMNVEV (reference sequence). This CDR3 spans 14 amino acids. V was trimmed by 5 bases and J by 4 bases, leaving 14 bases between them. The DNA for the CDR3 is TGTGCCAGCAGTCCCGAAGGGACCGCCTATGGCTACACCTTC. Translating it yields CASSPEGTAYGYTF.

In its sample, this clone ranks as medium-sized (0.01 to 0.1%). The genes are TRBV6-1 and TRBJ2-7, with 9 bases identical to TRBD1. This CDR3 region has 15 residues. V lost 5 bases and J lost 0; bases outside the gene matches: 5. Germline loops: CDR1 MNHNS, CDR2 SASEGT. The CDR3 loop reads CASSLGQGSSYEQYF. In DNA form, the CDR3 reads TGTGCCAGCAGTCTTGGACAGGGGAGCTCCTACGAGCAGTACTTC.

The CDR3 DNA reads as TGTGCCAGCAGCTTAGCCGTGGAGACCCAGTACTTC. It encodes CASSLAVETQYF. This chain links TRBV7-9 with TRBJ2-5; unclear D gene. CDR1 SEHNR and CDR2 FQNEAQ come from the germline V gene (reference sequence). This CDR3 has 12 amino acids. Trimming took off 0 bases at V and 5 bases at J, with 4 bases between the two ends.

V and J are TRBV6-6 and TRBJ1-1; D unresolved. This CDR3 is built from 14 residues. CDR1 is MNHNY, CDR2 SVGAGI, per germline (reference sequence). With 2 bases removed from V and 7 bases from J, the gap between germline ends came to 14 bases. The chain's CDR3 is CASSYRWNLNEAFF. CDR3 sequence (DNA): TGTGCCAGCAGTTACCGCTGGAATTTAAATGAAGCTTTCTTT.

CDR3 amino acids: CASSLVTAIGYTF. CDR3 nucleotide sequence: TGTGCCAGCAGCTTGGTGACGGCAATTGGCTACACCTTC. The chain uses TRBV5-6 and TRBJ1-2; no reliable D call. The V and J ends lost 0 bases and 7 bases respectively, with 10 bases between them. The CDR3 runs to 13 residues. The V gene's germline CDR1 is SGHDT and CDR2 YYEEEE. The full variable domain, with the rest looked up from reference TRBV5-6 and TRBJ1-2, is DAGVTQSPTHLIKTRGQQVTLRCSPKSGHDTVSWYQQALGQGPQFIFQYYEEEERQRGNFPDRFSGHQFPNYSSELNVNALLLGDSALYLCASSLVTAIGYTFGSGTRLTVV.

The V and J genes are TRBV2 and TRBJ2-7, with D maybe TRBD2 (7 bases). Trimming took 6 bases from V and 7 from J, leaving 19 bases between them. This CDR3 region has 14 residues. The V gene's germline CDR1 is SNHLY and CDR2 FYNNEI. The CDR3 nucleotides are TGTGCCAGCAGCGAAATGGGGGGGGCTGAAGAGCAGTACTTC. It codes for CASSEMGGAEEQYF.

The CDR3 DNA sequence: TGTGCCAGCAGCGTCCCAAGAGAGACTAGCGGGGGGGCCTTGGATACGCAGTATTTT. Amino acids: CASSVPRETSGGALDTQYF. V and J are TRBV9 and TRBJ2-3, with TRBD2 matching over 14 bases. Losses at the gene ends were 2 bases for V and 6 bases for J; bases not matched to a gene: 14. The germline V gene has CDR1 SGDLS and CDR2 YYNGEE. This CDR3 has 19 residues.

The chain has TRBV12-5 and TRBJ1-1; 8 bases align to TRBD1. This CDR3 region has 15 residues. Germline CDR1 is LGHNT and CDR2 is FRNRAP. Trimming removed 1 base from V and 0 bases from J; junction bases left unmatched: 1. CDR3 in DNA: TGTGCTAGTGGTTTGGGGACAGGGTTGAACACTGAAGCTTTCTTT. This sequence encodes CASGLGTGLNTEAFF.

The chain uses TRBV7-2 and TRBJ2-7; D uncertain. The ends were cut back, 1 base at V and 0 bases at J, with 7 bases in the middle. CDR1 is SGHTA, CDR2 FQGNSA, per germline. The CDR3 has 14 residues. CDR3 region: CASSLGQSSYEQYF. In DNA form, the CDR3 reads TGTGCCAGCAGCTTAGGGCAGAGCTCCTACGAGCAGTACTTC.

The V call is TRBV9, the J call TRBJ1-1; possibly TRBD1 for D (6 bases). The CDR3 is made up of 15 amino acids. Trimming cost V 3 bases and J 0 bases, with 12 bases left between them. CDR1 SGDLS and CDR2 YYNGEE come from the germline V gene. The CDR3 loop reads CASSETGEMNTEAFF. DNA for the CDR3: TGTGCCAGCAGCGAGACAGGAGAAATGAACACTGAAGCTTTCTTT.

The gene calls are TRBV7-9 and TRBJ2-3; 8 bases agree with TRBD2. CDR3 size: 13 residues. With 11 bases clipped from V and 2 bases from J, the junction kept 6 bases outside the gene matches. Per the germline V gene, CDR1 is SEHNR and CDR2 is FQNEAQ (reference sequence). CDR3 DNA: TGTGCCCTTTTAGCGGGACCCACAGATACGCAGTATTTT. Protein: CALLAGPTDTQYF.

This chain links TRBV6-6 with TRBJ1-2; tentative D call: TRBD1 (6 bases). V gave up 4 bases and J gave up 10 bases, with 19 bases separating them. The CDR3 is 14 residues long. Germline V lookup: CDR1 MNHNY, CDR2 SVGAGI (reference sequence). The CDR3 bases are TGTGCCAGCAGTTGGGAGGCAGGGGTAACTGTCTACACCTTC. Protein: CASSWEAGVTVYTF.